The clone carrying this TCR beta chain showed up just a few times. Its specificity is unknown. These data belong to a study of beta chain features in type 1 diabetes. Study-level results: Within patients, naive, central memory and Treg TCRB repertoires seemed more similar than within healthy donors. Any role of HLA type in TCRB rearrangement remained unresolved here. In every one of the four CD4+ subsets, TCRB CDR3s were moderately but significantly shorter in Type 1 diabetes patients.

Trimming cost V 0 bases and J 6 bases, with 13 bases left between them. Germline V lookup: CDR1 ENHRY, CDR2 SYGVKD. The CDR3 contains 15 residues. cDNA synthesis used the whole RNA isolate, giving expressed TCRB sequences. Libraries were prepared by immunoSEQ multiplex PCR; TCRdb keeps only in-frame clonotypes and omits some of them. This sample has some 180,000 clones, with approximately 13% found just once. The sequencing sample was made of central memory CD4+ T cells from blood. The clonotype originates from a woman aged 18-35 years in good health. The V and J genes are TRBV10-3 and TRBJ2-3, with D possibly TRBD2 on 6 matching bases. Here the CDR3 reads CAISESRLATDTQYF. The CDR3 coding sequence is TGTGCCATCAGTGAGTCTAGGCTAGCGACCGATACGCAGTATTTT.